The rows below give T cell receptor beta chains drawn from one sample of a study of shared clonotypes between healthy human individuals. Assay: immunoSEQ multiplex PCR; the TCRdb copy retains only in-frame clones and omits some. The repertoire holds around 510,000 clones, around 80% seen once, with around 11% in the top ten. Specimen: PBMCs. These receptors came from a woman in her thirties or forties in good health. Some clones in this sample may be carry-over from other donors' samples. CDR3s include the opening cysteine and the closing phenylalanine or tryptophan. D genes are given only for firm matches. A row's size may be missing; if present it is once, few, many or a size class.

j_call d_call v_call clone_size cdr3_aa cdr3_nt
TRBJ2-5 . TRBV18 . CASSRETGRWETQYF TGTGCCAGCTCACGAGAGACAGGTCGTTGGGAGACCCAGTACTTC
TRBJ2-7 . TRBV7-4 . CASSLTGDEQYF TGTGCCAGCAGCTTGACGGGGGACGAGCAGTACTTC
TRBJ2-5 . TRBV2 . CASAQGLGTQYF TGTGCTTCCGCACAGGGCTTGGGGACCCAGTACTTC
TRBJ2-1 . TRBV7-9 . CASSLGTRASSYNEQFF TGTGCCAGCAGCTTAGGGACTCGGGCGAGCTCCTACAATGAGCAGTTCTTC
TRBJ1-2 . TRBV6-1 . CASSAANYGYTF TGTGCCAGCTCGGCAGCGAACTATGGCTACACCTTC
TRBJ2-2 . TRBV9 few CASSVEPGNTGELFF TGTGCCAGCAGCGTGGAACCCGGGAACACCGGGGAGCTGTTTTTT
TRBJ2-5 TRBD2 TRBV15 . CATSRDLARFGSSGRAKAGETQYF TGTGCCACCAGCAGAGATTTGGCCCGTTTTGGGTCTAGCGGGAGGGCCAAAGCAGGGGAGACCCAGTACTTC
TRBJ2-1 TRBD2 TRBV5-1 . CASSPRFVAGGYNEQFF TGCGCCAGCAGCCCCCGGTTCGTGGCGGGAGGCTACAATGAGCAGTTCTTC
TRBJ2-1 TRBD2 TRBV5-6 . CASSPLGGGINEQFF TGTGCCAGCAGCCCCCTGGGGGGGGGAATCAATGAGCAGTTCTTC
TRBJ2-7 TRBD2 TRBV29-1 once CSAGIGEGSEQYF TGCAGCGCCGGAATTGGGGAGGGGTCCGAGCAGTACTTC
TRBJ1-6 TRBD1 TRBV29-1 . CSVGQGANSPLHF TGCAGCGTTGGACAGGGGGCCAATTCACCCCTCCACTTT
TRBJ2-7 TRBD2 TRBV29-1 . CSARVGGRSYEQYF TGCAGCGCGAGGGTGGGCGGGAGGTCCTACGAGCAGTACTTC
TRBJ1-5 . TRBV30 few CAWSGGVHQPQHF TGTGCCTGGAGTGGTGGGGTACATCAGCCCCAGCATTTT
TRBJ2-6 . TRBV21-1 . CASSKPERPYSGANVLTF TGTGCCAGCAGCAAACCAGAAAGACCGTACTCTGGGGCCAACGTCCTGACTTTC
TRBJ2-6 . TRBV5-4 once CASSPRGGGDNVLTF TGTGCCAGCAGCCCTCGGGGAGGGGGCGACAACGTCCTGACTTTC
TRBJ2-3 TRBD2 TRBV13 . CASSPPAGVGEDTQYF TGTGCCAGCAGCCCCCCAGCGGGAGTTGGGGAAGATACGCAGTATTTT
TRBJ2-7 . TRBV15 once CATSRDRGQAGEQYF TGTGCCACCAGCAGAGATAGGGGGCAAGCGGGCGAGCAGTACTTC
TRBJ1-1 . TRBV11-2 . CASSFWAEAFF TGTGCCAGCAGCTTTTGGGCTGAAGCTTTCTTT
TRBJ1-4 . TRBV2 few CASRWQPNEKLFF TGTGCCAGCAGGTGGCAGCCGAATGAAAAACTGTTTTTT
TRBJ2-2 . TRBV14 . CASSHSGRTGELFF TGTGCCAGCAGCCACTCAGGGCGGACCGGGGAGCTGTTTTTT
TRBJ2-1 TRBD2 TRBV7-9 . CASSPGLAGEALYNEQFF TGTGCCAGCAGCCCAGGACTAGCGGGAGAGGCCCTCTACAATGAGCAGTTCTTC
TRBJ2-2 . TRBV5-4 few CASSRRATTGELFF TGTGCCAGCAGCCGCCGGGCCACCACCGGGGAGCTGTTTTTT
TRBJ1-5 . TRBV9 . CASSVDGNQPQHF TGTGCCAGCAGCGTAGACGGGAATCAGCCCCAGCATTTT
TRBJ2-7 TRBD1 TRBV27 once CASSYTGTGGEQYF TGTGCCAGCAGTTACACCGGGACAGGGGGCGAGCAGTACTTC
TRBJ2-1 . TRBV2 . CASSVLGGRSYNEQFF TGTGCCAGCAGTGTCCTAGGCGGGCGCTCCTACAATGAGCAGTTCTTC
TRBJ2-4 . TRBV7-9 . CASSQGRGDIQYF TGTGCCAGCAGCCAGGGGAGAGGAGACATTCAGTACTTC
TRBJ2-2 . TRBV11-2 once CASSPTAAGELFF TGTGCCAGCAGCCCTACGGCGGCCGGGGAGCTGTTTTTT
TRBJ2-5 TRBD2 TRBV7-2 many CASSLASGIGETQYF TGTGCCAGCAGCTTAGCTAGCGGGATCGGGGAGACCCAGTACTTC
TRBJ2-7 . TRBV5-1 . CASSLRGRSYEQYF TGCGCCAGCAGCTTGCGAGGGAGGTCCTACGAGCAGTACTTC
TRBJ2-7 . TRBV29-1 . CSVVRGAYEQYF TGCAGCGTTGTGAGGGGAGCCTACGAGCAGTACTTC
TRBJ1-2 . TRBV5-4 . CASRLRGIRAAATYGYTF TGTGCCAGCAGACTACGGGGAATCCGGGCAGCGGCCACCTATGGCTACACCTTC
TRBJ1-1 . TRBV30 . CAWSLPVDSWGEAFF TGTGCCTGGAGTCTTCCGGTCGATTCCTGGGGTGAAGCTTTCTTT
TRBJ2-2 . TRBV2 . CASSAEGADTGELFF TGTGCCAGCAGTGCCGAAGGGGCGGACACCGGGGAGCTGTTTTTT
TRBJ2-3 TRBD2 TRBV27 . CASKPGLAVNTDTQYF TGTGCCAGCAAACCGGGACTAGCCGTGAACACAGATACGCAGTATTTT
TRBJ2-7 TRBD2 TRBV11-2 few CASSLILAGGSYEQYF TGTGCCAGCAGCTTAATACTAGCGGGAGGTTCCTACGAGCAGTACTTC
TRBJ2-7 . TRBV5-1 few CASSLWGTSYEQYF TGCGCCAGCAGCTTGTGGGGAACCTCCTACGAGCAGTACTTC
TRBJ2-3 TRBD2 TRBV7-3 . CASSSGLAGNPIDTQYF TGTGCCAGCAGCTCCGGACTAGCGGGAAACCCGATAGATACGCAGTATTTT
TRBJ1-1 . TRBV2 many CARRGREVVGAFF TGTGCCAGAAGGGGCAGGGAGGTAGTCGGAGCTTTCTTT
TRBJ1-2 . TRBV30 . CAWSVPGEGGYTF TGTGCCTGGAGTGTACCGGGGGAAGGTGGCTACACCTTC
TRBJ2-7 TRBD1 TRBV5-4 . CASSPGQGIYEQYF TGTGCCAGCAGTCCGGGACAGGGGATCTACGAGCAGTACTTC
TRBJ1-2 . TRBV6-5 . CASSYSARGFGYGYTF TGTGCCAGCAGTTACTCGGCGAGGGGGTTTGGCTATGGCTACACCTTC
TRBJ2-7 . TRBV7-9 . CASSPPARRGPYEQYF TGTGCCAGCAGCCCCCCCGCGAGGCGGGGACCCTACGAGCAGTACTTC
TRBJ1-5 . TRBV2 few CASSDGPNTRQHF TGTGCCAGCAGTGACGGTCCCAACACCCGTCAGCATTTT